The entry below gives a single T cell receptor (beta chain) sequence along with its context. Its target is not known. These data are taken from a study of a mutant IDH1 vaccine in newly diagnosed glioma. Study-wide context: Patients came in for eight vaccinations, in weeks 1, 3, 5, 7, 11, 15, 19 and 23. Vaccine dosing followed radiotherapy by 4-6 weeks, or accompanied temozolomide cycles. Treated individuals were approximately 62% male and approximately 40% female, averaging approximately 40 years of age.

Time point described: week 11, during vaccination. Each dose of the vaccine consisted of 300 ug of mutant IDH1 20-mer peptide, with topical imiquimod. Profiled with immunoSEQ multiplex PCR; TCRdb holds only in-frame clones, not every one. Among about 120,000 clones listed, about four fifths were seen once. Study-wide findings and caveats: Among top peripheral T cell clonotypes, changes seemed unrelated to pseudoprogression.

CDR1 SGHTA and CDR2 FQGNSA come from the germline V gene. V was pared by 0 bases and J by 7 bases, with 5 bases of the junction left unmatched. The CDR3 loop spans 14 amino acids. This receptor was taken from a man aged 35 to 55 with glioma. J is TRBJ1-1 and V is TRBV7-2, with 7 nucleotides matching TRBD1. The specimen was PBMCs, collected from a glioma patient whose treatment included an IDH1 peptide vaccine. The CDR3 protein is CASSLARTGGEAFF. In nucleotides, the CDR3 is TGTGCCAGCAGCTTAGCGCGGACAGGTGGTGAAGCTTTCTTT. The variable domain in full, completed from reference TRBV7-2 and TRBJ1-1, reads GAGVSQSPSNKVTEKGKDVELRCDPISGHTALYWYRQSLGQGLEFLIYFQGNSAPDKSGLPSDRFSAERTGGSVSTLTIQRTQQEDSAVYLCASSLARTGGEAFFGQGTRLTVV.